The source of this T cell receptor beta chain is a study of blood T cell repertoires in COVID-19. Per germline, CDR1 LGHDT and CDR2 YNNKEL (reference sequence). Trimming left V 3 bases short and J 3 bases short, with 4 bases between. CDR3 length: 12 residues. The table came from immunoSEQ multiplex PCR; TCRdb's copy has only in-frame clones and leaves some out. The repertoire holds fewer than 300,000 clones, with approximately 80% as singletons. The chain has TRBV3-1 (or the pseudogene TRBV3-2) and TRBJ2-3; D remains ambiguous. Sequencing was performed on PBMCs or T cells enriched from blood (not recorded which). This sequence was found in a man aged 35-49 years who had been exposed to COVID-19. DNA of the CDR3: TGTGCCAGCAGCCACCGTACAGATACGCAGTATTTT. Protein sequence: CASSHRTDTQYF.